This entry lists 11 T cell receptor beta chains sequenced from one sample in a study of blood T cell repertoires in COVID-19. TCRdb's table, derived via immunoSEQ multiplex PCR, lists solely in-frame clones and lacks some. The table has more than 65,000 clones, roughly 89% seen once; the top ten hold 3.5% to 4%. The sample comprised peripheral blood. These receptors were taken from a man aged 50 to 60 with acute or convalescent COVID-19.

The chain is built from TRBV24-1 and TRBJ1-2; no firm D call. The V gene lost 1 base and the J gene lost 2 bases, with 7 bases spanning the gap. The CDR3 is 14 residues long. CDR1 KGHDR and CDR2 SFDVKD come from the germline V gene. As DNA, the CDR3 is TGTGCCACCAGTGATTTTAGCCAGAACTATGGCTACACCTTC. Residues: CATSDFSQNYGYTF.

This rearrangement joins TRBV11-2 to TRBJ1-5; TRBD1 might be the D (5 bases). The CDR3 has 13 residues. The germline gives CDR1 SGHAT, CDR2 FQNNGV. Between the trimmed V and J ends, which lost 0 bases and 12 bases, there was a span of 12 bases. CDR3 in DNA: TGTGCCAGCAGCTTAGACGGGGGGACCTACCAGCATTTT. Amino acid sequence: CASSLDGGTYQHF. Complete variable domain (other parts from reference TRBV11-2 and TRBJ1-5): EAGVAQSPRYKIIEKRQSVAFWCNPISGHATLYWYQQILGQGPKLLIQFQNNGVVDDSQLPKDRFSAERLKGVDSTLKIQPAKLEDSAVYLCASSLDGGTYQHFGDGTRLSIL.

The CDR3 nucleotides are TGTGCCAGCAGGATGGACAGCCTAAGCAATCAGCCCCAGCATTTT. Protein: CASRMDSLSNQPQHF. The J gene is TRBJ1-5, the V gene TRBV6-5; a possible D gene is TRBD1 (6 bases). The CDR3 runs to 15 residues. Trimming took 6 bases from V and 1 from J, leaving 13 bases between them. Germline CDR1 MNHEY, CDR2 SVGAGI.

The chain employs TRBV28 and TRBJ2-7; 10 nucleotides agree with TRBD2. This CDR3 has 16 residues. Losses at the gene ends were 2 bases for V and 4 bases for J; bases not matched to a gene: 8. In germline, CDR1 is MDHEN, CDR2 SYDVKM. In DNA form, the CDR3 reads TGTGCCAGCAGTTTAAAATTGACTAGCGGGCAGTACGAGCAGTACTTC. This translates into CASSLKLTSGQYEQYF.

This chain connects TRBV11-2 to TRBJ2-5, with 10 positions matching TRBD1. CDR1 SGHAT and CDR2 FQNNGV come from the germline V gene. V lost 1 base, J lost 5 bases, and 13 bases stayed unmatched. The CDR3 has 18 amino acids. In DNA form, the CDR3 reads TGTGCCAGCAGCTTAGTGTCAGGACAGGGGGGATCACGGGAGACCCAGTACTTC. This gives the protein CASSLVSGQGGSRETQYF.

The chain couples TRBV9 to TRBJ1-4; maybe TRBD1 (5 bases). The CDR3 extends over 14 amino acids. V lost 4 bases, J lost 10 bases, and 17 bases lay in between. From germline, CDR1 is SGDLS and CDR2 YYNGEE. Here the CDR3 DNA reads TGTGCCAGCAGCCAAGGGGATGGGGCTCGAAAACTGTTTTTT. This translates into CASSQGDGARKLFF.

The rearrangement uses TRBV5-1 and TRBJ2-7, with TRBD1 identical over 11 bases. The length of the CDR3 is 16 residues. V dropped 4 bases and J dropped 6; count of bases not matched to a gene: 12. Germline loops: CDR1 SGHRS, CDR2 YFSETQ. CDR3 residues: CASSLNPPGQGGEQYF. The CDR3 nucleotides are TGCGCCAGCAGCCTGAATCCCCCGGGACAGGGGGGCGAGCAGTACTTC. The full variable domain, its missing parts supplied by reference TRBV5-1 and TRBJ2-7, is KAGVTQTPRYLIKTRGQQVTLSCSPISGHRSVSWYQQTPGQGLQFLFEYFSETQRNKGNFPGRFSGRQFSNSRSEMNVSTLELGDSALYLCASSLNPPGQGGEQYFGPGTRLTVT.

This clone was seen ten or more times. The genes are TRBV5-6 and TRBJ2-1; the D is unclear. Germline V gene sequence: CDR1 SGHDT, CDR2 YYEEEE. This CDR3 is 14 amino acids long. V shed 6 bases and J shed 7 bases, with 17 bases lying between them. The CDR3 sequence: CASKTVSPGNEQFF. As DNA, the CDR3 is TGTGCCAGCAAAACAGTATCCCCTGGGAATGAGCAGTTCTTC.

The chain combines TRBV7-9 with TRBJ2-1; no reliable D call. This CDR3 contains 14 residues. CDR1 and CDR2 from the germline V gene are SEHNR and FQNEAQ (reference sequence). Trimming took off 5 bases at V and 2 bases at J, with 10 bases between the two ends. CDR3: CASSKALTYNEQFF. The CDR3 bases are TGTGCCAGCAGCAAAGCGTTAACCTACAATGAGCAGTTCTTC.

The count of this clone is one. The chain joins TRBV7-8 to TRBJ2-3; the match to TRBD2 covers 7 bases. Germline CDR1 SGHVS, CDR2 FQNEAQ. The CDR3 length is 17 residues. The junction had 10 bases not matched to a gene; V was cut back by 3 bases and J by 1 base. The CDR3 nucleotides are TGTGCCAGCAGCTTCTTCGTGAGCGGGACCCGCACAGATACGCAGTATTTT. It yields the protein CASSFFVSGTRTDTQYF.

The rearrangement links TRBV10-3 to TRBJ1-1; 7 bases match TRBD1. Germline V lookup: CDR1 ENHRY, CDR2 SYGVKD. V shed 8 bases, J shed 1 base, and the junction held 4 bases outside the gene matches. This CDR3 is built from 13 residues. CDR3 coding DNA: TGTGCCATCGCGGGACAGCCGAACACTGAAGCTTTCTTT. Translation: CAIAGQPNTEAFF.